The 28 T cell receptor beta chains in this list originate from one sample, sequenced in a study of T cell repertoires in cytomegalovirus infection (dated by TCRdb to between 2018 and 2021). No antigens are known for them. Instrument on record: Illumina HiSeq 1500. Clones were called with MiXCR by TCRdb after fastp trimmed the public reads at Q25, and only in-frame beta chains were retained. Rows are combined by CDR3 protein, so each entry shows the most common genes and DNA. A total of 40,000 to 55,000 distinct CDR3 sequences appear in this sample, 15% to 25% of them only once. In total, the top ten clones hold around 27% of the sample. What the treatment or condition label conveys for this sample: in vitro stimulation with specific CMV peptide epitopes to enrich CMV-specific T cells. The sequences come from CD8+ T cells from cultured PBMCs, collected from culture after CMV antigen stimulation. These receptor sequences come from a human donor in good health (CMV status not recorded). Some clones in this sample may be carry-over from other donors' samples.

There are a few counts of this clonotype. This chain joins TRBV28 and TRBJ2-7, with 12 nucleotides matching TRBD2. The CDR3 runs to 14 residues. V was clipped by 3 bases and J by 8 bases; unmatched bases: 5. Germline V gene data show CDR1 as MDHEN and CDR2 as SYDVKM. For the CDR3, the DNA is TGTGCCAGCAGTTTCACTAGCGGGGGGACCCAGCAGTACTTC. This encodes CASSFTSGGTQQYF.

The V gene is TRBV7-8, the J gene TRBJ2-1; TRBD2 matches 11 bases. Germline-derived CDR1 and CDR2 are SGHVS and FQNEAQ. After removal of 5 bases from V and 4 bases from J, the junction contained 7 bases not matched to a gene. The length of the CDR3 is 16 residues. The CDR3 loop reads CASSPRTSGLYNEQFF. DNA of the CDR3: TGTGCCAGCAGCCCAAGGACTAGCGGGCTTTACAATGAGCAGTTCTTC.

This clonotype has a handful of counts. The chain links TRBV12-3 or TRBV12-4 to TRBJ2-1; the match to TRBD2 covers 8 bases. The CDR3 has 15 residues. Trimming at V came to 3 bases and at J to 9 bases, leaving 10 bases not matched to a gene. The CDR3 reads CASSFGSGGNPEQFF. The CDR3 DNA sequence: TGTGCCAGCAGTTTTGGGAGCGGGGGTAACCCTGAGCAGTTCTTC.

This clonotype was seen only a few times. This chain uses TRBV12-3 or TRBV12-4 with TRBJ1-5, with 7 positions matching TRBD1. The junction had 5 bases not matched to a gene; V was cut back by 6 bases and J by 0 bases. The CDR3 runs 15 residues. The CDR3 loop is CASSLGQDSNQPQHF. The CDR3 region has the DNA TGTGCCAGCAGCCTCGGACAGGATAGCAATCAGCCCCAGCATTTT.

The chain couples TRBV4-3 to TRBJ2-1; D is perhaps TRBD2 (6 bases). This CDR3 contains 16 residues. Germline CDR1 is LGHNA and CDR2 is YSLEER. The V and J ends lost 0 bases and 7 bases respectively, with 16 bases between them. CDR3 in amino acids: CASSQESGLSGNEQFF. The DNA of the CDR3 is TGCGCCAGCAGCCAAGAAAGCGGACTAAGCGGAAATGAGCAGTTCTTC.

This clonotype was detected a few times. This rearrangement joins TRBV11-2 to TRBJ2-7; D call uncertain. The V gene lost 5 bases and the J gene lost 9 bases, with 11 bases spanning the gap. The germline CDR1 and CDR2 sequences are SGHAT and FQNNGV. This CDR3 comprises 11 residues. CDR3 sequence reads: CASSLVTGQYF. DNA of the CDR3: TGTGCCAGCAGCCTAGTCACGGGGCAGTACTTC.

This clonotype was observed a few times. The chain uses TRBV4-3 and TRBJ2-7; 7 bases map to TRBD2. Germline assignment: CDR1 LGHNA and CDR2 YSLEER. The CDR3 contains 16 residues. Germline trimming cut 0 bases from V and 1 base from J; bases unmatched to any gene: 6. The CDR3 bases are TGCGCCAGCAGCCAAGATCGCGGGGGAAGGTCCTACGAGCAGTACTTC. As protein: CASSQDRGGRSYEQYF.

The chain recombines TRBV27 with TRBJ2-1; 12 bases are shared with TRBD2. The length of the CDR3 is 14 residues. V lost 5 bases, J lost 10 bases, and 6 bases stayed unmatched. Germline-derived CDR1 and CDR2 are MNHEY and SMNVEV (reference sequence). CDR3 region: CASSPRTSGTEQFF. The DNA of the CDR3 is TGTGCCAGCAGTCCGAGGACTAGCGGGACCGAGCAGTTCTTC.

This clonotype was detected many times. V usage is TRBV4-1 and J usage is TRBJ2-3; D possibly corresponds to TRBD1 (6 bases). Germline loops: CDR1 MGHRA, CDR2 YSYEKL. V gave up 1 base and J gave up 2 bases, with 10 bases separating them. The CDR3 sequence is 15 residues long. CDR3 DNA: TGCGCCAGCAGCCAAGGCAACAGGGACACAGATACGCAGTATTTT. This encodes CASSQGNRDTDTQYF.

This chain links TRBV7-9 with TRBJ2-7; no clear D. V dropped 1 base and J dropped 6 bases, with 13 bases sitting between them. The germline V gene has CDR1 SEHNR and CDR2 FQNEAQ (reference sequence). There are 14 residues in the CDR3. The CDR3 loop is CASSLESRRGEQYF. In nucleotides, the CDR3 is TGTGCCAGCAGCTTAGAGTCAAGGAGAGGCGAGCAGTACTTC.

This clonotype was recorded a few times. V is TRBV5-8 and J is TRBJ2-7; D possibly matches TRBD1 or TRBD2 (6 bases each). From germline, CDR1 is SGHTS and CDR2 YDEGEE. Trimming took off 4 bases at V and 7 bases at J, with 15 bases between the two ends. This CDR3 contains 13 residues. The CDR3 is CASSPLGGAEQYF. CDR3 bases: TGTGCCAGCAGCCCGCTCGGGGGCGCGGAGCAGTACTTC.

This chain connects TRBV7-9 to TRBJ2-7; D call uncertain. In germline, CDR1 is SEHNR, CDR2 FQNEAQ (reference sequence). The CDR3 is made up of 14 amino acids. V gave up 3 bases and J gave up 4 bases, with 13 bases separating them. The CDR3: CASSLAGPGYEQYF. CDR3 in DNA: TGTGCCAGCAGCTTGGCAGGCCCCGGGTACGAGCAGTACTTC.

The J gene is TRBJ2-2, the V gene TRBV6-5, with a tentative D call TRBD2 (6 bases). V was cut by 0 bases and J by 7 bases, with 21 bases left in between. The CDR3 has 18 amino acids. Germline CDR1 MNHEY, CDR2 SVGAGI. The CDR3 DNA follows: TGTGCCAGCAGTTACTCCCCCGGAGGGCTAGGAAGAGGCGGGGAGCTGTTTTTT. Its translation: CASSYSPGGLGRGGELFF.

The rearrangement uses TRBV7-2 and TRBJ2-1; TRBD2 aligns across 14 bases. CDR3 length equals 17 residues. Germline V CDR1 and CDR2: SGHTA, FQGNSA. The J segment lost 7 bases and the V segment lost 3 bases, leaving 8 bases of the junction unmatched. The DNA for the CDR3 is TGTGCCAGCAGCTTTCCTCGACTAGCGGGAGGGCAAAATGAGCAGTTCTTC. Amino acids: CASSFPRLAGGQNEQFF.

The rearrangement uses TRBV4-3 and TRBJ2-1, with D unresolved. The CDR3 runs to 13 residues. V lost 0 bases and J lost 9, with 9 bases in between. Germline V gene data show CDR1 as LGHNA and CDR2 as YSLEER. The CDR3 protein is CASSQETTGEQFF. The CDR3 coding sequence is TGCGCCAGCAGCCAAGAGACAACTGGTGAGCAGTTCTTC.

J is TRBJ2-2 and V is TRBV7-2; D is undetermined. Trimming cost V 2 bases and J 6 bases, with 16 bases left between them. Germline V gene lookup returns CDR1 SGHTA and CDR2 FQGNSA. This CDR3 is 16 amino acids long. The CDR3 loop reads CASSLLVTFPPGELFF. For the CDR3, the DNA is TGTGCCAGCAGCTTACTAGTGACATTCCCACCCGGGGAGCTGTTTTTT. Full variable domain (missing parts from reference TRBV7-2 and TRBJ2-2): GAGVSQSPSNKVTEKGKDVELRCDPISGHTALYWYRQSLGQGLEFLIYFQGNSAPDKSGLPSDRFSAERTGGSVSTLTIQRTQQEDSAVYLCASSLLVTFPPGELFFGEGSRLTVL.

The chain employs TRBV12-3 or TRBV12-4 and TRBJ2-2; D not resolved. Trimming removed 7 bases from V and 1 base from J, with 4 bases in between. The CDR3 covers 12 residues. The CDR3 bases are TGTGCCAGCACTCAGAACACCGGGGAGCTGTTTTTT. It is translated as CASTQNTGELFF.

This clonotype was observed a few times. The chain is built from TRBV27 and TRBJ2-1; TRBD2 agrees at 9 bases. Trimming took 6 bases from V and 7 from J; bases not matched to a gene: 10. The CDR3 consists of 15 residues. Germline V gives CDR1 MNHEY, CDR2 SMNVEV (reference sequence). CDR3: CASRRAGGRLNEQFF. CDR3 nucleotide sequence: TGTGCCAGCAGAAGAGCGGGGGGCAGGCTGAATGAGCAGTTCTTC.

This chain joins TRBV12-3 or TRBV12-4 and TRBJ1-2; D remains unclear. This CDR3 comprises 13 residues. Trimming took 6 bases from V and 5 from J, leaving 13 bases between them. The CDR3 DNA reads as TGTGCCAGCAGCTTAACCCAGGCTTATGGCTACACCTTC. This encodes CASSLTQAYGYTF.

The rearrangement uses TRBV9 and TRBJ2-1; no reliable D call. This CDR3 is built from 13 residues. The V and J ends lost 0 bases and 9 bases respectively, with 10 bases between them. Per the germline V gene, CDR1 is SGDLS and CDR2 is YYNGEE. CDR3 region: CASSVALKGEQFF. CDR3 sequence (DNA): TGTGCCAGCAGCGTAGCTCTGAAAGGTGAGCAGTTCTTC.

The chain joins TRBV12-3 or TRBV12-4 to TRBJ2-7; either TRBD1 or TRBD2 may fit D (5 bases each). The V and J ends lost 5 bases and 0 bases respectively, with 23 bases between them. There are 18 residues in the CDR3. The CDR3 region is CASSPGFGAGANSYEQYF. The CDR3 nucleotides read TGTGCCAGCAGTCCTGGCTTCGGGGCAGGTGCAAACTCCTACGAGCAGTACTTC.

V is TRBV20-1 and J is TRBJ2-7; 9 bases are shared with TRBD1. The length of the CDR3 is 15 residues. Unmatched junction bases numbered 7, after V lost 2 bases and J lost 2 bases. CDR1 is DFQATT, CDR2 SNEGSKA, per germline (reference sequence). This chain's CDR3 is CSARRTGTGTYEQYF. In DNA form, the CDR3 reads TGCAGTGCTAGAAGAACCGGGACAGGGACCTACGAGCAGTACTTC.

The chain is built from TRBV6-2 or TRBV6-3 and TRBJ2-5, with 10 nucleotides matching TRBD2. The germline CDR1 and CDR2 sequences are MNHEY and SVGEGT. Germline trimming cut 8 bases from V and 4 bases from J; bases unmatched to any gene: 4. The CDR3 loop spans 13 amino acids. The CDR3 reads CASGLAGAETQYF. The CDR3 DNA follows: TGTGCCAGCGGCCTAGCGGGAGCAGAGACCCAGTACTTC.

The chain joins TRBV12-3 or TRBV12-4 to TRBJ2-1, with unresolved D. This CDR3 has 16 residues. With 4 bases removed from V and 3 bases from J, the gap between germline ends came to 16 bases. The chain's CDR3 is CASSSPGYTIYNEQFF. CDR3 nucleotides: TGTGCCAGCAGTTCCCCCGGCTACACGATCTACAATGAGCAGTTCTTC.

This clonotype was picked up a small number of times. The chain is built from TRBV6-1 and TRBJ2-7; weak D call: TRBD2 (6 bases). The V gene lost 3 bases and the J gene lost 1 base, with 13 bases spanning the gap. The germline gives CDR1 MNHNS, CDR2 SASEGT. The CDR3 has 15 amino acids. The chain's CDR3 is CASSEYRDSSYEQYF. DNA for the CDR3: TGTGCCAGCAGTGAGTACCGGGACTCGTCCTACGAGCAGTACTTC.

This clonotype was seen repeatedly, ten times or more. This sequence joins TRBV10-3 and TRBJ2-7, with 8 positions matching TRBD1. V trimming: 6 bases; J trimming: 4 bases; junction bases outside the gene matches: 11. The V gene's germline CDR1 is ENHRY and CDR2 SYGVKD. This CDR3 spans 15 amino acids. In DNA form, the CDR3 reads TGTGCCATCAGGGAAGGACAGGGATGGGCTTACGAGCAGTACTTC. Amino acids: CAIREGQGWAYEQYF.

V gene TRBV11-2 combines with J gene TRBJ2-5; 7 bases agree with TRBD2. V gave up 4 bases and J gave up 2 bases; unmatched junction bases: 10. The length of the CDR3 is 16 residues. Germline lookup yields CDR1 SGHAT and CDR2 FQNNGV. The CDR3 spells CASSSRLASRQETQYF. The CDR3 bases are TGTGCCAGCAGCTCCCGACTAGCTAGCAGACAAGAGACCCAGTACTTC. Together with reference TRBV11-2 and TRBJ2-5, the CDR3 gives the full variable domain: EAGVAQSPRYKIIEKRQSVAFWCNPISGHATLYWYQQILGQGPKLLIQFQNNGVVDDSQLPKDRFSAERLKGVDSTLKIQPAKLEDSAVYLCASSSRLASRQETQYFGPGTRLLVL.

Only a few counts were recorded for this clonotype. The chain carries TRBV6-1 and TRBJ2-5, with 8 positions matching TRBD2. The V gene's germline CDR1 is MNHNS and CDR2 SASEGT. The junction had 0 bases not matched to a gene; V was cut back by 4 bases and J by 5 bases. This CDR3 spans 12 amino acids. The CDR3 region has the DNA TGTGCCAGCAGTGTAGCGGGGGAGACCCAGTACTTC. It yields the protein CASSVAGETQYF.